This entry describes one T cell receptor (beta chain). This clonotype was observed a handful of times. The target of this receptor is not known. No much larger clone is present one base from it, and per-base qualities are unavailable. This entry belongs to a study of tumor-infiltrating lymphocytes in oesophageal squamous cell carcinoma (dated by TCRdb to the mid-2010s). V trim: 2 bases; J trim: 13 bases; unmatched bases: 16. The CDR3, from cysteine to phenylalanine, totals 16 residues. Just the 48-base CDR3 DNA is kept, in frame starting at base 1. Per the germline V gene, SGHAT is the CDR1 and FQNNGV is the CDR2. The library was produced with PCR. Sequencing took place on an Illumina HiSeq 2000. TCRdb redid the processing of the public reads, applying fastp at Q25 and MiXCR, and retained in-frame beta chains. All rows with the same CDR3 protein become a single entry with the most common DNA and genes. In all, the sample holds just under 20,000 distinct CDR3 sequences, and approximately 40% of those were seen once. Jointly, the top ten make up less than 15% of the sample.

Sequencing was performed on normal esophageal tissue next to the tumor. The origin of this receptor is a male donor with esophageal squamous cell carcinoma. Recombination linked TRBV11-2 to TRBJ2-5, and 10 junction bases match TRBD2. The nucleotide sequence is TGTGCCAGCAGCTTAAGGGATTCTAGCGGGGGCGCCGTTTTGTACTTC. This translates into CASSLRDSSGGAVLYF.